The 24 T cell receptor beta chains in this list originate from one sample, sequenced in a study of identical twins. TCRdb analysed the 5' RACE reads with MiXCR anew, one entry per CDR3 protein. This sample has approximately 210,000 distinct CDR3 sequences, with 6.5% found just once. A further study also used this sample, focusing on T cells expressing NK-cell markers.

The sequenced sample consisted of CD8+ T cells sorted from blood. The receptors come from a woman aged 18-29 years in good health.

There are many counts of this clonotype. The chain's CDR3 is CASSYRQGVEQYF. Written as DNA, the CDR3 is TGTGCCAGCAGCTACCGACAGGGAGTAGAGCAGTACTTC. The J gene is TRBJ2-7, the V gene TRBV7-9; 7 bases map to TRBD1. The ends lost 4 bases at V and 7 bases at J; junction bases unmatched: 7. Looked up from germline, CDR1 is SEHNR and CDR2 is FQNEAQ (reference sequence). The CDR3 loop spans 13 amino acids.

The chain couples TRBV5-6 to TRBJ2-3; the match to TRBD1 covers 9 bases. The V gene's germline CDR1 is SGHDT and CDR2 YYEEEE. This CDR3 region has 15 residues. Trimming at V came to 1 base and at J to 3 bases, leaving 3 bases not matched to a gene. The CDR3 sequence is CASSLPGQGTDTQYF. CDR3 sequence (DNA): TGTGCCAGCAGCTTGCCGGGACAGGGAACAGATACGCAGTATTTT.

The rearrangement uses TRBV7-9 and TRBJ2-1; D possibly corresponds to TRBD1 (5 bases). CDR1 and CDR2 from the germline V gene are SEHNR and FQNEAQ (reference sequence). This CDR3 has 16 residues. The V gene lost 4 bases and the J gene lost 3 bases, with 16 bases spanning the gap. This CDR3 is CASSSPGHASYNEQFF. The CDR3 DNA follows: TGTGCCAGCAGCTCCCCCGGACATGCAAGCTACAATGAGCAGTTCTTC.

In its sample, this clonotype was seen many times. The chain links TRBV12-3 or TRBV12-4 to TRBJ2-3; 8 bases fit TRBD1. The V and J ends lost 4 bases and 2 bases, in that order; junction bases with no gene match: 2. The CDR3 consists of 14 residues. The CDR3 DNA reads TGTGCCAGCAGTTGGCAGGGGGCCACAGATACGCAGTATTTT. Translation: CASSWQGATDTQYF.

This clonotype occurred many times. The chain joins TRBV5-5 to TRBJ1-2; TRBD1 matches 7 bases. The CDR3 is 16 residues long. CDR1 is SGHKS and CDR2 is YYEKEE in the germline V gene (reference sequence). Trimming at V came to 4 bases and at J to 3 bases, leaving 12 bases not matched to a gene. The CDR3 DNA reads TGTGCCAGCAGCCCCTCCTGGACAGGCTCCGACTATGGCTACACCTTC. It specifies CASSPSWTGSDYGYTF. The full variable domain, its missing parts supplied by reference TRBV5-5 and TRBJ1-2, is DAGVTQSPTHLIKTRGQQVTLRCSPISGHKSVSWYQQVLGQGPQFIFQYYEKEERGRGNFPDRFSARQFPNYSSELNVNALLLGDSALYLCASSPSWTGSDYGYTFGSGTRLTVV.

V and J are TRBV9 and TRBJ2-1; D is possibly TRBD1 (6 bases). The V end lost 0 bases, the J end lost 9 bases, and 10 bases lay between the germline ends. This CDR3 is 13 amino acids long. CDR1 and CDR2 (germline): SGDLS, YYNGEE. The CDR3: CASSVVSGVEQFF. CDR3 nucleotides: TGTGCCAGCAGCGTAGTGTCAGGGGTTGAGCAGTTCTTC.

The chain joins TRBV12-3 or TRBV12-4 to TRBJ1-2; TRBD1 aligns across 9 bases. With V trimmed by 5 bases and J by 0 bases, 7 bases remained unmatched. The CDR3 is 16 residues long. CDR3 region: CASSTQQGAANYGYTF. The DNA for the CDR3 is TGTGCCAGCAGTACCCAACAGGGGGCGGCTAACTATGGCTACACCTTC.

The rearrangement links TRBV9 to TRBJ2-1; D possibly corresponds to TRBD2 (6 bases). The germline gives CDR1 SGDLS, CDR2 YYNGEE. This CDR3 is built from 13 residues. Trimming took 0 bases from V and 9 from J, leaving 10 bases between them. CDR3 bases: TGTGCCAGCAGCGTAGTCGGGGGTAGTGAGCAGTTCTTC. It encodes CASSVVGGSEQFF.

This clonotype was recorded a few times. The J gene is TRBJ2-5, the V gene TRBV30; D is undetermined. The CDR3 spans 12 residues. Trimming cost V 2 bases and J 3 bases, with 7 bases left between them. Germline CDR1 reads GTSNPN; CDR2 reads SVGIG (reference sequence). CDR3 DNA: TGTGCCTGGAGTCCAGTGGAAGAGACCCAGTACTTC. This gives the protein CAWSPVEETQYF.

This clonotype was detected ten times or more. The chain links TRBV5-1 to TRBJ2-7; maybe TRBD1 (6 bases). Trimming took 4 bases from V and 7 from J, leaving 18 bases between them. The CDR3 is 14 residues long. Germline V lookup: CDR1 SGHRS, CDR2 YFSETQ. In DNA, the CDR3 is TGCGCCAGCAGCCCCGGACAGTTCGTTGCAGAGCAGTACTTC. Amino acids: CASSPGQFVAEQYF.

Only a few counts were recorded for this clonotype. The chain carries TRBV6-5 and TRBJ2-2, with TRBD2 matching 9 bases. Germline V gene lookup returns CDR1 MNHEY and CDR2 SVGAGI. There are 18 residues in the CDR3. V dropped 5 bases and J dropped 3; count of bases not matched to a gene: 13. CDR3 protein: CASSKTQTSGVYTGELFF. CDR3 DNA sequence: TGTGCCAGCAGTAAAACTCAGACTAGCGGTGTTTACACCGGGGAGCTGTTTTTT.

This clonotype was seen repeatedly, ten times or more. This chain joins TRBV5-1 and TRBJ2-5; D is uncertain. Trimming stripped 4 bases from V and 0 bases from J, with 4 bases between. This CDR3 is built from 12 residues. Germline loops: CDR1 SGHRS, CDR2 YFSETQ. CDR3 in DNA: TGCGCCAGCAGCGGGTACCAAGAGACCCAGTACTTC. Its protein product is CASSGYQETQYF.

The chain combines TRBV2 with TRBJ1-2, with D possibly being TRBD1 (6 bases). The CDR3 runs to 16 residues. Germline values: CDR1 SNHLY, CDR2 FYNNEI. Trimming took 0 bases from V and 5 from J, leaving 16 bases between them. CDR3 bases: TGTGCCAGCAGTGAAGCGCTTCCCGGACAGCTATATGGCTACACCTTC. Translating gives CASSEALPGQLYGYTF.

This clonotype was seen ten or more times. The CDR3 protein is CASSPSWLNTEAFF. The DNA of the CDR3 is TGTGCCAGCAGCCCATCGTGGCTGAACACTGAAGCTTTCTTT. The chain combines TRBV7-8 with TRBJ1-1; no firm D call. The CDR3 has 14 amino acids. CDR1 is SGHVS, CDR2 FQNEAQ, per germline. Between the trimmed V and J ends, which lost 5 bases and 0 bases, there was a span of 10 bases. Looking up the rest from reference TRBV7-8 and TRBJ1-1 gives the full variable domain: GAGVSQSPRYKVAKRGQDVALRCDPISGHVSLFWYQQALGQGPEFLTYFQNEAQLDKSGLPSDRFFAERPEGSVSTLKIQRTQQEDSAVYLCASSPSWLNTEAFFGQGTRLTVV.

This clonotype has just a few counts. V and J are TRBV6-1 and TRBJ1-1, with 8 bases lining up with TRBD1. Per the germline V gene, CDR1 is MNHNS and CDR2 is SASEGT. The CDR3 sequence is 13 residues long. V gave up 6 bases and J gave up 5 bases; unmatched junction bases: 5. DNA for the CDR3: TGTGCCAGCAGGACACAGGGGGGGACTGAAGCTTTCTTT. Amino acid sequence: CASRTQGGTEAFF.

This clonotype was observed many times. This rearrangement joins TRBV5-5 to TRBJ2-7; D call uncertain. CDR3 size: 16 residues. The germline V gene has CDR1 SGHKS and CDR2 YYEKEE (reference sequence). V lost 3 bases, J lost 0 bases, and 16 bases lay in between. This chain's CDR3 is CASSWVPGLSSYEQYF. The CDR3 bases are TGTGCCAGCAGCTGGGTCCCCGGGCTAAGCTCCTACGAGCAGTACTTC.

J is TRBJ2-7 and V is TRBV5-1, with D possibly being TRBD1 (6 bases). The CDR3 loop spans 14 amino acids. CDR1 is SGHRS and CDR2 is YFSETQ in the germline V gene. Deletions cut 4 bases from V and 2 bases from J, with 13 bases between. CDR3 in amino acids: CASSLGKGAYEQYF. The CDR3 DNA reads TGCGCCAGCAGCCTCGGCAAGGGGGCCTACGAGCAGTACTTC.

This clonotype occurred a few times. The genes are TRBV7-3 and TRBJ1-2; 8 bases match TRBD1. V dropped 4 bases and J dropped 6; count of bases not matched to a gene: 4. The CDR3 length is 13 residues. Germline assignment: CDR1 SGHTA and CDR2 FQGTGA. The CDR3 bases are TGTGCCAGCAGCTCGGGACAGGCAAATGGCTACACCTTC. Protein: CASSSGQANGYTF.

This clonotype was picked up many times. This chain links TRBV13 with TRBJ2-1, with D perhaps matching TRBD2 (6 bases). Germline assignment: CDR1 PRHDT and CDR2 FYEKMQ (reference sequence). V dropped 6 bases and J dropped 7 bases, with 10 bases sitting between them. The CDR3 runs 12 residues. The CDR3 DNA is TGTGCCAGCAGTTTGGGGAGGAATGAGCAGTTCTTC. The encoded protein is CASSLGRNEQFF.

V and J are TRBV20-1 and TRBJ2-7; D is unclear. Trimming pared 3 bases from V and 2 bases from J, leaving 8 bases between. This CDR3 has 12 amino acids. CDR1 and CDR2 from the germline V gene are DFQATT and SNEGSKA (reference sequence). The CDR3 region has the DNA TGCAGTGCTAGGTTAAGCCCCTACGAGCAGTACTTC. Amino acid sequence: CSARLSPYEQYF.

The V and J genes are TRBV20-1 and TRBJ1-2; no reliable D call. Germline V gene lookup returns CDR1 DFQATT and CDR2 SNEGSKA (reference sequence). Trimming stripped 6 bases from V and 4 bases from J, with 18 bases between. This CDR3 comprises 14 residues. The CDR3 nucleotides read TGCAGTGCCCCGCACGGAGAGTATAGCTATGGCTACACCTTC. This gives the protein CSAPHGEYSYGYTF.

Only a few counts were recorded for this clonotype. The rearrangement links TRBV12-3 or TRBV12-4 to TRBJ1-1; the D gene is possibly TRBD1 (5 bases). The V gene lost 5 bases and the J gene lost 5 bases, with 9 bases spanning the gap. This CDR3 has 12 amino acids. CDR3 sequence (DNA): TGTGCCAGCAGTCCAGGGTGGACTGAAGCTTTCTTT. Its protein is CASSPGWTEAFF.

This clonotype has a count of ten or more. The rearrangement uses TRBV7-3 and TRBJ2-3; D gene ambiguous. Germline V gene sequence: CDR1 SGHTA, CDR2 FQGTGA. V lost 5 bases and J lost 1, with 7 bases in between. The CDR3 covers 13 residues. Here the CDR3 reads CASSLWGTDTQYF. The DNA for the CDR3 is TGTGCCAGCAGCCTCTGGGGCACAGATACGCAGTATTTT.

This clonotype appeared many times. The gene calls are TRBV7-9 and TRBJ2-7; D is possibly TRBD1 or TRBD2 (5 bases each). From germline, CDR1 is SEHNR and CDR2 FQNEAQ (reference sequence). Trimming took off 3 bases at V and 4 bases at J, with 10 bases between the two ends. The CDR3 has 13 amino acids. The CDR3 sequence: CASSLPWGYEQYF. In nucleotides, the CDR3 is TGTGCCAGCAGCTTGCCCTGGGGGTACGAGCAGTACTTC.